Listed here are 30 T cell receptor beta chains from one sample, sequenced in a study of control samples from healthy donors and cancer patients. The assay was immunoSEQ multiplex PCR, and TCRdb's table has in-frame clones only and misses some. Of about 29,000 clones in the sample, nearly 90% were seen once. The sequenced sample consisted of formalin-fixed, paraffin-embedded tissue. These TCRs come from a female donor with melanoma.

The rearrangement joins TRBV2 to TRBJ2-3; 9 bases are shared with TRBD2. Germline V gene sequence: CDR1 SNHLY, CDR2 FYNNEI. V was pared by 1 base and J by 6 bases, with 5 bases of the junction left unmatched. The CDR3 totals 15 residues. Here the CDR3 reads CASSEDAGGPDTQYF. The CDR3 DNA reads as TGTGCCAGCAGTGAAGATGCGGGAGGGCCGGATACGCAGTATTTT.

This chain connects TRBV5-1 to TRBJ1-1, with unresolved D. CDR1 is SGHRS, CDR2 YFSETQ, per germline. The CDR3 sequence is 14 residues long. Trimming removed 2 bases from V and 1 base from J, with 9 bases in between. The CDR3 nucleotides are TGCGCCAGCAGCTTTGTTGGCGGGAACACTGAAGCTTTCTTT. Protein product: CASSFVGGNTEAFF.

The chain has TRBV4-2 and TRBJ2-1, with a tentative D call TRBD1 (6 bases). Trimming took 4 bases from V and 0 from J, leaving 10 bases between them. The CDR3 totals 15 residues. Germline V CDR1 and CDR2: LGHNA, YNFKEQ. CDR3 bases: TGTGCCAGCAGCCCTGGGGGCAGCTCCTACAATGAGCAGTTCTTC. This translates into CASSPGGSSYNEQFF.

The chain combines TRBV7-9 with TRBJ1-2; the D gene is possibly TRBD1 (5 bases). The length of the CDR3 is 16 residues. Germline CDR1 and CDR2: SEHNR and FQNEAQ (reference sequence). The V gene lost 1 base and the J gene lost 7 bases, with 19 bases spanning the gap. Here the CDR3 reads CASSLDSGGVSGGYTF. As DNA, the CDR3 is TGTGCCAGCAGCTTAGATTCGGGAGGGGTCAGTGGTGGCTACACCTTC.

The chain carries TRBV29-1 and TRBJ2-5, with 9 nucleotides matching TRBD2. CDR1 SQVTM and CDR2 ANQGSEA come from the germline V gene. V lost 7 bases and J lost 5; bases outside the gene matches: 5. This CDR3 contains 12 residues. CDR3 residues: CSGSSGSETQYF. In DNA, the CDR3 is TGCAGCGGAAGTAGCGGGAGCGAGACCCAGTACTTC.

The J gene is TRBJ2-2, the V gene TRBV6-5; no clear D gene. CDR3 size: 11 residues. Trimming left V 6 bases short and J 8 bases short, with 7 bases between. Germline loops: CDR1 MNHEY, CDR2 SVGAGI. This CDR3 reads CASSRPGELFF. Written as DNA, the CDR3 is TGTGCCAGCAGCCGCCCGGGGGAGCTGTTTTTT.

The chain joins TRBV15 to TRBJ2-1; 8 bases fit TRBD1. Trimming at V came to 3 bases and at J to 2 bases, leaving 3 bases not matched to a gene. CDR3 length: 15 amino acids. CDR1 and CDR2 from the germline V gene are LNHNV and YYDKDF (reference sequence). The CDR3 bases are TGTGCCACCAGCAGGGACAGGGCGGCCTACAATGAGCAGTTCTTC. It specifies CATSRDRAAYNEQFF.

This chain links TRBV9 with TRBJ2-7; D is unclear. Per the germline V gene, CDR1 is SGDLS and CDR2 is YYNGEE. V lost 0 bases to trimming and J lost 0 bases, with 10 bases between them. The CDR3 sequence is 15 residues long. The CDR3 reads CASSVGKDLSYEQYF. The DNA of the CDR3 is TGTGCCAGCAGCGTAGGAAAGGATCTCTCCTACGAGCAGTACTTC.

V is TRBV7-3 and J is TRBJ2-2; no clear D. Germline V CDR1 and CDR2: SGHTA, FQGTGA. The CDR3 covers 15 residues. Trimming stripped 5 bases from V and 5 bases from J, with 15 bases between. The CDR3 DNA reads as TGTGCCAGCAGCCTTTACAAAGGAGAGACCGGGGAGCTGTTTTTT. Amino acids: CASSLYKGETGELFF.

The chain has TRBV7-9 and TRBJ2-7, with TRBD2 matching 11 bases. The CDR3 covers 16 residues. The germline V gene has CDR1 SEHNR and CDR2 FQNEAQ (reference sequence). V shed 1 base, J shed 2 bases, and the junction held 4 bases outside the gene matches. CDR3 residues: CASSLGSSGGTYEQYF. CDR3 DNA: TGTGCCAGCAGCTTAGGGTCTAGCGGGGGGACCTACGAGCAGTACTTC.

The chain carries TRBV7-6 and TRBJ2-2; 16 bases line up with TRBD2. CDR3 length equals 20 residues. The J segment lost 2 bases and the V segment lost 1 base, leaving 7 bases of the junction unmatched. Per germline, CDR1 SGHVS and CDR2 FNYEAQ. The CDR3 DNA reads as TGTGCCAGCAGCTTAGGAGTCGGGACTAGCGGGAGGGCCAACACCGGGGAGCTGTTTTTT. The encoded protein is CASSLGVGTSGRANTGELFF.

V gene TRBV18 combines with J gene TRBJ1-1; D gene unclear. The germline V gene encodes CDR1 KGHSH and CDR2 LQKENI. This CDR3 is 13 amino acids long. The V gene lost 4 bases and the J gene lost 1 base, with 7 bases spanning the gap. CDR3 protein: CASSQVGNTEAFF. The CDR3 nucleotides are TGTGCCAGCTCACAAGTAGGGAACACTGAAGCTTTCTTT.

The rearrangement joins TRBV4-1 to TRBJ2-2; weak D call: TRBD1 (6 bases). The CDR3 sequence is 15 residues long. V gave up 0 bases and J gave up 4 bases, with 9 bases separating them. CDR1 is MGHRA and CDR2 is YSYEKL in the germline V gene. This chain's CDR3 is CASSQEDSLTGELFF. DNA for the CDR3: TGCGCCAGCAGCCAAGAGGACAGTCTCACCGGGGAGCTGTTTTTT.

The chain employs TRBV3-1 (or the pseudogene TRBV3-2) and TRBJ2-3; D unresolved. V gave up 1 base and J gave up 4 bases, with 15 bases separating them. Germline V gene sequence: CDR1 LGHDT, CDR2 YNNKEL (reference sequence). The CDR3 contains 16 residues. The CDR3 DNA reads as TGTGCCAGCAGCCAAGGTCGAGTAGGTGGCGCAGATACGCAGTATTTT. It translates to CASSQGRVGGADTQYF.

The chain joins TRBV2 to TRBJ2-7; no definite D call. Germline V gives CDR1 SNHLY, CDR2 FYNNEI. Trimming took off 4 bases at V and 3 bases at J, with 10 bases between the two ends. The CDR3 covers 13 residues. The CDR3 nucleotides read TGTGCCAGCAGTGGGTCAAGGGACTACGAGCAGTACTTC. Protein: CASSGSRDYEQYF.

The genes are TRBV5-1 and TRBJ2-3; the match to TRBD2 covers 7 bases. This CDR3 contains 17 residues. Germline values: CDR1 SGHRS, CDR2 YFSETQ. The ends lost 0 bases at V and 4 bases at J; junction bases unmatched: 11. CDR3 coding DNA: TGCGCCAGCAGCTTGGCCTTTTCGGCGGGAGTGGCAGATACGCAGTATTTT. Translating it yields CASSLAFSAGVADTQYF.

The rearrangement links TRBV9 to TRBJ2-1; D not resolved. The CDR3 runs 13 residues. CDR1 and CDR2 from the germline V gene are SGDLS and YYNGEE. The V end was cut by 3 bases, the J end by 4 bases, with 8 bases between. The CDR3 loop reads CASSGSSYNEQFF. The CDR3 DNA reads as TGTGCCAGCAGCGGGAGCTCATACAATGAGCAGTTCTTC.

This clone appeared a single time. This CDR3 reads CASSLNSETQYF. The CDR3 DNA reads as TGCGCCAGCAGCTTGAACTCAGAGACCCAGTACTTC. V gene TRBV5-1 combines with J gene TRBJ2-5; D unclear. There are 12 residues in the CDR3. Trimming shortened V by 1 base and J by 4 bases, and 5 bases separated the two germline ends. The germline V gene encodes CDR1 SGHRS and CDR2 YFSETQ. The entire variable domain, with the rest obtained from reference TRBV5-1 and TRBJ2-5, is as follows: KAGVTQTPRYLIKTRGQQVTLSCSPISGHRSVSWYQQTPGQGLQFLFEYFSETQRNKGNFPGRFSGRQFSNSRSEMNVSTLELGDSALYLCASSLNSETQYFGPGTRLLVL.

The chain is built from TRBV9 and TRBJ2-1, with a possible D match to TRBD2 (7 bases). Germline values: CDR1 SGDLS, CDR2 YYNGEE. The CDR3 extends over 16 amino acids. The ends were cut back, 0 bases at V and 7 bases at J, with 17 bases in the middle. CDR3 DNA sequence: TGTGCCAGCAGCGTAGTAGGGGGAGGGGACCCGAATGAGCAGTTCTTC. This encodes CASSVVGGGDPNEQFF.

The chain links TRBV21-1 to TRBJ1-2; the table gives TRBD1 as D, unverified against the DNA. TRBV21-1 constitutes a pseudogene. The CDR3 runs to 18 residues. CDR3 nucleotides: TGTGCCAGCAGCAGAAGCCCGGGGACAGTTTATACTAACTATGGCTACACCTTC. Residues: CASSRSPGTVYTNYGYTF.

Comments on this clone: One junction end does not reproduce the germline sequence, and a read error may be involved. The V call is TRBV7-9, the J call TRBJ1-1; 8 bases fit TRBD1. The CDR3 contains 16 residues. Looked up from germline, CDR1 is SEHNR and CDR2 is FQNEAQ (reference sequence). CDR3 nucleotides: TGTGCCAGCAGCTTAGCGGGGACAGGAAGGAACATTGAAGCTTTCTTT. Amino acid sequence: CASSLAGTGRNIEAFF.

The gene calls are TRBV5-1 and TRBJ2-1; 9 bases map to TRBD1. Germline CDR1 and CDR2: SGHRS and YFSETQ. V gave up 2 bases and J gave up 4 bases; unmatched junction bases: 1. The CDR3 is 14 amino acids. DNA of the CDR3: TGCGCCAGCAGCTTAGGGACAGGGTACAATGAGCAGTTCTTC. It encodes CASSLGTGYNEQFF.

The rearrangement links TRBV6-1 to TRBJ1-1, with D perhaps TRBD1 (5 bases). CDR1 and CDR2 (germline): MNHNS, SASEGT. The CDR3 is made up of 14 amino acids. The V end lost 4 bases, the J end lost 6 bases, and 15 bases lay between the germline ends. The CDR3 reads CASSGGAGTSEAFF. The CDR3 nucleotides read TGTGCCAGCAGTGGCGGGGCGGGGACGTCTGAAGCTTTCTTT.

V gene TRBV30 combines with J gene TRBJ1-5; 7 bases are a match to TRBD1. Germline V gene data show CDR1 as GTSNPN and CDR2 as SVGIG (reference sequence). The CDR3 is made up of 15 amino acids. Germline trimming cut 2 bases from V and 7 bases from J; bases unmatched to any gene: 11. The CDR3 nucleotides are TGTGCCTGGAGTCCCAGGGGGGGTGGGAGACAGCCCCAGCATTTT. This sequence encodes CAWSPRGGGRQPQHF.

The V gene is TRBV30, the J gene TRBJ1-4; TRBD1 matches at 9 bases. The germline V gene encodes CDR1 GTSNPN and CDR2 SVGIG (reference sequence). The CDR3 sequence is 14 residues long. V was pared by 8 bases and J by 0 bases, with 4 bases of the junction left unmatched. The CDR3 reads CAGQGIATNEKLFF. The CDR3 DNA reads TGTGCCGGACAGGGGATTGCAACTAATGAAAAACTGTTTTTT.

The chain couples TRBV4-2 to TRBJ2-3; D may match TRBD1 or TRBD2 (5 bases each). The CDR3 is 12 amino acids. V lost 4 bases and J lost 11, with 13 bases in between. Germline loops: CDR1 LGHNA, CDR2 YNFKEQ. The CDR3, as DNA: TGTGCCAGCAGCCCGTTCGGTGGGGGGCAGTATTTT. It codes for CASSPFGGGQYF.

The chain has TRBV5-1 and TRBJ1-1; no reliable D call. This CDR3 has 13 residues. The germline V gene has CDR1 SGHRS and CDR2 YFSETQ. V was trimmed by 3 bases and J by 4 bases, leaving 10 bases between them. CDR3 nucleotides: TGCGCCAGCAGCTCTCTTCTGAGCACTGAAGCTTTCTTT. Its translation is CASSSLLSTEAFF.

The V and J genes are TRBV3-1 (or the pseudogene TRBV3-2) and TRBJ1-2, with D possibly TRBD1 on 5 matching bases. From germline, CDR1 is LGHDT and CDR2 YNNKEL (reference sequence). V was shortened by 1 base and J by 4 bases, with 10 bases between the two germline ends. The CDR3 is 14 amino acids. CDR3 region: CASSQAQGSYGYTF. The CDR3 DNA is TGTGCCAGCAGCCAAGCGCAGGGTAGCTATGGCTACACCTTC.

V and J are TRBV19 and TRBJ2-2; the match to TRBD1 covers 7 bases. The germline gives CDR1 LNHDA, CDR2 SQIVND (reference sequence). V dropped 1 base and J dropped 5; count of bases not matched to a gene: 7. The CDR3 has 16 amino acids. The CDR3 DNA sequence: TGTGCCAGTAGTATAGGCCAGGGGGAGTGGACCGGGGAGCTGTTTTTT. Protein sequence: CASSIGQGEWTGELFF.

The V call is TRBV2, the J call TRBJ2-3, with D unclear. The germline V gene encodes CDR1 SNHLY and CDR2 FYNNEI. V was cut by 9 bases and J by 0 bases, with 10 bases left in between. CDR3 size: 13 residues. The CDR3 bases are TGTGCCAGTTGCATTAGCAGCACAGATACGCAGTATTTT. Translation: CASCISSTDTQYF.